Listed below are T cell receptor beta chains from one sample, sequenced in a study of read filtering for tumor transcriptome and immune sequencing. TCRdb used MiXCR to reprocess the reads, holding one entry per CDR3 protein. The sample holds 100,000 to 150,000 distinct CDR3 sequences, approximately 13% seen once. The sample taken for sequencing was a population of CD138-negative cells sorted from bone marrow. The receptor source for this set is a donor at least 40 years old with multiple myeloma. CDR3s include the opening cysteine and the closing phenylalanine or tryptophan. A D gene is named only where the DNA matches it firmly. Expanded clones are given a class, and other clones once, few, many or no size at all.

v_gene: TRBV9; j_gene: TRBJ1-1; d_gene: -; abundance: many; CDR3aa: CASSVGKTLNTEAFF; CDR3nt: TGTGCCAGCAGCGTAGGGAAAACCTTGAACACTGAAGCTTTCTTT
v_gene: TRBV29-1; j_gene: TRBJ2-3; d_gene: -; abundance: many; CDR3aa: CSVEDGNGNTDTQYF; CDR3nt: TGCAGCGTTGAAGATGGAAACGGAAACACAGATACGCAGTATTTT
v_gene: TRBV6-5; j_gene: TRBJ2-5; d_gene: TRBD1; abundance: many; CDR3aa: CASSSDRGTEETQYF; CDR3nt: TGTGCCAGCAGCTCGGACAGGGGCACTGAAGAGACCCAGTACTTC
v_gene: TRBV7-9; j_gene: TRBJ1-5; d_gene: TRBD1; abundance: many; CDR3aa: CASSLDVGTGGANQPQHF; CDR3nt: TGTGCCAGCAGCTTAGACGTTGGGACAGGTGGGGCCAATCAGCCCCAGCATTTT
v_gene: TRBV3-1; j_gene: TRBJ2-7; d_gene: TRBD2; abundance: -; CDR3aa: CASSRGLAGAYEQYF; CDR3nt: TGTGCCAGCAGCCGAGGACTAGCGGGAGCCTACGAGCAGTACTTC
v_gene: TRBV7-2; j_gene: TRBJ2-3; d_gene: -; abundance: many; CDR3aa: CASSLEGGSTDTQYF; CDR3nt: TGTGCCAGCAGCTTAGAGGGCGGAAGCACAGATACGCAGTATTTT
v_gene: TRBV2; j_gene: TRBJ2-2; d_gene: TRBD1; abundance: many; CDR3aa: CASRRQGSTTGELFF; CDR3nt: TGTGCCAGCAGGAGACAGGGGTCGACCACCGGGGAGCTGTTTTTT
v_gene: TRBV6-5; j_gene: TRBJ2-1; d_gene: -; abundance: -; CDR3aa: CASSYRSGLYSERFF; CDR3nt: TGTGCCAGCAGCTATCGGAGCGGGCTCTACAGTGAGCGGTTCTTC
v_gene: TRBV28; j_gene: TRBJ2-6; d_gene: TRBD1; abundance: many; CDR3aa: CASTGQGAGANVLTF; CDR3nt: TGTGCCAGCACTGGACAGGGGGCTGGGGCCAACGTCCTGACTTTC
v_gene: TRBV9; j_gene: TRBJ2-2; d_gene: TRBD2; abundance: -; CDR3aa: CASSVGAGVHGELFF; CDR3nt: TGTGCCAGCAGCGTAGGAGCGGGAGTTCACGGGGAGCTGTTTTTT
v_gene: TRBV11-2; j_gene: TRBJ2-3; d_gene: -; abundance: many; CDR3aa: CASSLGLEVFSTQYF; CDR3nt: TGTGCCAGCAGCTTAGGGCTGGAGGTGTTCTCTACGCAGTATTTT
v_gene: TRBV4-1; j_gene: TRBJ1-1; d_gene: TRBD1; abundance: many; CDR3aa: CASSQGDRGRDTEAFF; CDR3nt: TGCGCCAGCAGCCAAGGGGACAGGGGGCGCGACACTGAAGCTTTCTTT
v_gene: TRBV30; j_gene: TRBJ1-1; d_gene: -; abundance: many; CDR3aa: CAWSFTFQGPTEAFF; CDR3nt: TGTGCCTGGAGTTTCACCTTCCAGGGACCCACTGAAGCTTTCTTT
v_gene: TRBV24-1; j_gene: TRBJ2-3; d_gene: TRBD1; abundance: many; CDR3aa: CATSESIGGFKDTQYF; CDR3nt: TGTGCCACCAGTGAGAGTATAGGGGGCTTCAAAGATACGCAGTATTTT
v_gene: TRBV7-2; j_gene: TRBJ2-3; d_gene: -; abundance: -; CDR3aa: CACSLGLASTDTQYF; CDR3nt: TGTGCCTGCAGCTTAGGGCTAGCGAGCACAGATACGCAGTATTTT
v_gene: TRBV12-3/TRBV12-4; j_gene: TRBJ2-5; d_gene: -; abundance: many; CDR3aa: CASSLASLRAGVPQETQYF; CDR3nt: TGTGCCAGCAGTCTGGCCTCTTTGAGGGCAGGGGTTCCCCAAGAGACCCAGTACTTC
v_gene: TRBV10-2; j_gene: TRBJ2-4; d_gene: TRBD2; abundance: many; CDR3aa: CASSVVAGEGKNIQYF; CDR3nt: TGCGCCAGCAGTGTTGTAGCGGGAGAAGGCAAAAACATTCAGTACTTC
v_gene: TRBV10-3; j_gene: TRBJ2-5; d_gene: TRBD1; abundance: many; CDR3aa: CAISGQGQETQYF; CDR3nt: TGTGCCATCAGTGGACAGGGCCAAGAGACCCAGTACTTC
v_gene: TRBV6-1; j_gene: TRBJ1-5; d_gene: -; abundance: many; CDR3aa: CARGGDYNQPQHF; CDR3nt: TGTGCCAGGGGGGGCGACTACAATCAGCCCCAGCATTTT
v_gene: TRBV29-1; j_gene: TRBJ2-7; d_gene: -; abundance: many; CDR3aa: CSVEEPDRDYEQYF; CDR3nt: TGCAGCGTTGAAGAGCCAGACCGGGATTACGAGCAGTACTTC
v_gene: TRBV4-3; j_gene: TRBJ1-1; d_gene: -; abundance: many; CDR3aa: CASSQDWPQRENTEAFF; CDR3nt: TGCGCCAGCAGCCAAGATTGGCCGCAGAGGGAGAACACTGAAGCTTTCTTT
v_gene: TRBV3-1; j_gene: TRBJ2-7; d_gene: -; abundance: many; CDR3aa: CASSPHLPTGTNEQYF; CDR3nt: TGTGCCAGCAGTCCTCACCTCCCGACAGGAACCAACGAGCAGTACTTC
v_gene: TRBV7-8; j_gene: TRBJ1-1; d_gene: TRBD1; abundance: many; CDR3aa: CASSHRDRGIGTEAFF; CDR3nt: TGTGCCAGCAGCCACCGGGACAGGGGTATAGGCACTGAAGCTTTCTTT
v_gene: TRBV12-3/TRBV12-4; j_gene: TRBJ2-1; d_gene: -; abundance: many; CDR3aa: CASRPPGLTYNEQFF; CDR3nt: TGTGCCAGCAGACCGCCGGGACTCACCTACAATGAGCAGTTCTTC
v_gene: TRBV4-1; j_gene: TRBJ1-1; d_gene: TRBD1; abundance: many; CDR3aa: CASSPGGRTEAFF; CDR3nt: TGCGCCAGCAGCCCAGGGGGCAGAACTGAAGCTTTCTTT
v_gene: TRBV6-1; j_gene: TRBJ2-3; d_gene: -; abundance: many; CDR3aa: CASGGRAYTDTQYF; CDR3nt: TGTGCCAGCGGCGGGCGGGCCTACACAGATACGCAGTATTTT
v_gene: TRBV5-5; j_gene: TRBJ1-1; d_gene: -; abundance: many; CDR3aa: CASSFGNAEAFF; CDR3nt: TGTGCCAGCAGCTTCGGGAACGCTGAAGCTTTCTTT
v_gene: TRBV7-6; j_gene: TRBJ2-2; d_gene: TRBD2; abundance: many; CDR3aa: CASSLLAGGSNTGELFF; CDR3nt: TGTGCCAGCAGCTTACTAGCGGGAGGGTCTAACACCGGGGAGCTGTTTTTT
v_gene: TRBV2; j_gene: TRBJ2-1; d_gene: TRBD2; abundance: -; CDR3aa: CAGRTSGYNEQFF; CDR3nt: TGTGCCGGTCGGACTAGCGGATACAATGAGCAGTTCTTC
v_gene: TRBV12-3/TRBV12-4; j_gene: TRBJ2-1; d_gene: TRBD2; abundance: many; CDR3aa: CASRGGAGVYNEQFF; CDR3nt: TGTGCCAGCCGAGGCGGAGCGGGAGTATACAATGAGCAGTTCTTC
v_gene: TRBV3-1; j_gene: TRBJ1-5; d_gene: -; abundance: many; CDR3aa: CASSQGNSNQPQHF; CDR3nt: TGTGCCAGCAGCCAAGGGAATAGCAATCAGCCCCAGCATTTT
v_gene: TRBV2; j_gene: TRBJ2-3; d_gene: TRBD2; abundance: many; CDR3aa: CASSDPLGLAGPSTDTQYF; CDR3nt: TGTGCCAGCAGTGACCCTTTGGGACTAGCGGGCCCTAGCACAGATACGCAGTATTTT
v_gene: TRBV19; j_gene: TRBJ2-3; d_gene: TRBD2; abundance: many; CDR3aa: CASGRTDTQYF; CDR3nt: TGTGCGAGCGGGAGGACAGATACGCAGTATTTT
v_gene: TRBV4-1; j_gene: TRBJ2-1; d_gene: -; abundance: many; CDR3aa: CASSHVGEQFF; CDR3nt: TGCGCCAGCAGCCATGTGGGGGAGCAGTTCTTC
v_gene: TRBV11-2; j_gene: TRBJ2-1; d_gene: TRBD2; abundance: many; CDR3aa: CASSGRTSGRVEGEQFF; CDR3nt: TGTGCCAGCAGCGGCCGGACTAGCGGGAGGGTTGAGGGTGAGCAGTTCTTC
v_gene: TRBV30; j_gene: TRBJ1-1; d_gene: TRBD1; abundance: many; CDR3aa: CAWSAGQLAEAFF; CDR3nt: TGTGCCTGGAGCGCGGGACAGCTGGCTGAAGCTTTCTTT
v_gene: TRBV2; j_gene: TRBJ2-7; d_gene: TRBD2; abundance: many; CDR3aa: CASRAGWSSGGYEQYF; CDR3nt: TGTGCCAGCAGGGCAGGGTGGTCTAGCGGAGGATACGAGCAGTACTTC
v_gene: TRBV12-3/TRBV12-4; j_gene: TRBJ2-1; d_gene: -; abundance: -; CDR3aa: CASSQGTFYNEQFF; CDR3nt: TGTGCCAGCTCCCAGGGCACATTCTACAATGAGCAGTTCTTC
v_gene: TRBV3-1; j_gene: TRBJ1-1; d_gene: -; abundance: many; CDR3aa: CASSLSDRMNTEAFF; CDR3nt: TGTGCCAGCAGCCTGTCTGACAGGATGAACACTGAAGCTTTCTTT
v_gene: TRBV28; j_gene: TRBJ2-4; d_gene: -; abundance: few; CDR3aa: CASSYPSGLRGFQYF; CDR3nt: TGTGCCAGCAGTTACCCTAGCGGTCTCAGGGGGTTTCAGTACTTC
v_gene: TRBV5-1; j_gene: TRBJ1-5; d_gene: -; abundance: few; CDR3aa: CASSLGSGDQPQHF; CDR3nt: TGCGCCAGCAGCTTGGGGTCAGGGGATCAGCCCCAGCATTTT
v_gene: TRBV5-5; j_gene: TRBJ2-3; d_gene: -; abundance: many; CDR3aa: CASSLVLWSTDTQYF; CDR3nt: TGTGCCAGCAGCTTGGTTCTCTGGAGTACAGATACGCAGTATTTT
v_gene: TRBV2; j_gene: TRBJ1-4; d_gene: -; abundance: many; CDR3aa: CASTRDIGEKLFF; CDR3nt: TGTGCCAGTACCCGGGACATCGGCGAAAAACTGTTTTTT
v_gene: TRBV20-1; j_gene: TRBJ2-1; d_gene: -; abundance: many; CDR3aa: CSAGTGVAQFF; CDR3nt: TGCAGTGCTGGAACAGGAGTGGCGCAGTTCTTC
v_gene: TRBV20-1; j_gene: TRBJ2-7; d_gene: -; abundance: few; CDR3aa: CSARQNSYEQYF; CDR3nt: TGCAGTGCCCGACAGAATTCCTACGAGCAGTACTTC
v_gene: TRBV20-1; j_gene: TRBJ2-7; d_gene: TRBD2; abundance: -; CDR3aa: CSARDTRLAGGEQYF; CDR3nt: TGCAGTGCTAGAGATACGCGACTAGCGGGTGGAGAGCAGTACTTC
v_gene: TRBV20-1; j_gene: TRBJ2-3; d_gene: TRBD2; abundance: many; CDR3aa: CSAERRLAGVADTQYF; CDR3nt: TGCAGTGCTGAAAGACGGCTAGCGGGAGTGGCAGATACGCAGTATTTT
v_gene: TRBV24-1; j_gene: TRBJ2-6; d_gene: TRBD1; abundance: -; CDR3aa: CATSDPGTGASGANVLTF; CDR3nt: TGTGCCACCAGTGATCCCGGGACAGGCGCCTCTGGGGCCAACGTCCTGACTTTC
v_gene: TRBV7-2; j_gene: TRBJ2-3; d_gene: TRBD2; abundance: many; CDR3aa: CASSLARTGTSGRARTDTQYF; CDR3nt: TGTGCCAGCAGCTTAGCGAGAACCGGGACTAGCGGGAGGGCCCGCACAGATACGCAGTATTTT
v_gene: TRBV7-9; j_gene: TRBJ2-3; d_gene: -; abundance: many; CDR3aa: CASSSDHSRTDTQYF; CDR3nt: TGTGCCAGCAGTTCCGATCACTCGAGAACAGATACGCAGTATTTT
v_gene: TRBV11-2; j_gene: TRBJ2-1; d_gene: -; abundance: -; CDR3aa: CASSFSRAGKEQSF; CDR3nt: TGTGCCAGCAGCTTTTCCAGGGCAGGCAAAGAGCAGTCCTTC
v_gene: TRBV6-5; j_gene: TRBJ1-3; d_gene: -; abundance: many; CDR3aa: CASSYSSPTGNTIYF; CDR3nt: TGTGCCAGCAGTTACTCATCTCCTACTGGAAACACCATATATTTT
v_gene: TRBV29-1; j_gene: TRBJ2-5; d_gene: -; abundance: many; CDR3aa: CSAVGKQETQYF; CDR3nt: TGCAGCGCAGTCGGCAAGCAAGAGACCCAGTACTTC
v_gene: TRBV20-1; j_gene: TRBJ2-7; d_gene: -; abundance: many; CDR3aa: CSARNHGTGSYEQYF; CDR3nt: TGCAGTGCTAGAAATCATGGGACTGGCTCCTACGAGCAGTACTTC